These 16 T cell receptor beta chains were all obtained from the same sample, sequenced in a study of OX40 agonist ivuxolimab in advanced cancers. Sequenced by immunoSEQ multiplex PCR; TCRdb stores in-frame clones only, minus some. The table includes 42,000 or so clones, 80% to 90% detected once. The starting material was CD4+ or CD8+ T cells sorted from blood, obtained in a trial of the OX40 agonist ivuxolimab. Source of these receptors: an adult with an advanced solid tumor such as melanoma, head and neck, liver or kidney cancer.

The chain has TRBV10-3 and TRBJ2-3; D unclear. Germline V gene data show CDR1 as ENHRY and CDR2 as SYGVKD. The V gene lost 6 bases and the J gene lost 0 bases, with 16 bases spanning the gap. The CDR3 is 16 amino acids. The CDR3: CAISPSDGSSTDTQYF. The CDR3 coding sequence is TGTGCCATCAGCCCATCGGACGGCTCTAGCACAGATACGCAGTATTTT.

The chain uses TRBV15 and TRBJ1-2, with 8 bases fitting TRBD1. V lost 2 bases, J lost 3 bases, and 2 bases stayed unmatched. Looked up from germline, CDR1 is LNHNV and CDR2 is YYDKDF (reference sequence). CDR3 size: 14 residues. The CDR3, as DNA: TGTGCCACCAGCAGACCGGGACAGGACTATGGCTACACCTTC. It translates to CATSRPGQDYGYTF.

This clone showed up just a few times. The CDR3 DNA sequence: TGCGCCAGCAGCCATAGACAGGGATCTGGCTACACCTTC. Residues: CASSHRQGSGYTF. V usage is TRBV4-1 and J usage is TRBJ1-2, with 7 positions matching TRBD1. This CDR3 contains 13 residues. Unmatched junction bases numbered 5, after V lost 3 bases and J lost 7 bases. From germline, CDR1 is MGHRA and CDR2 YSYEKL.

This clone was found a few times. The chain couples TRBV18 to TRBJ2-7; 7 bases align to TRBD1. Germline assignment: CDR1 KGHSH and CDR2 LQKENI. This CDR3 region has 16 residues. J was trimmed by 3 bases and V by 5 bases; bases with no gene match: 13. The chain's CDR3 is CASSSYRQGNGYEQYF. For the CDR3, the DNA is TGTGCCAGCTCATCATACAGACAGGGTAACGGCTACGAGCAGTACTTC. Complete variable domain (other parts from reference TRBV18 and TRBJ2-7): NAGVMQNPRHLVRRRGQEARLRCSPMKGHSHVYWYRQLPEEGLKFMVYLQKENIIDESGMPKERFSAEFPKEGPSILRIQQVVRGDSAAYFCASSSYRQGNGYEQYFGPGTRLTVT.

The chain recombines TRBV7-9 with TRBJ1-6; D is perhaps TRBD1 (5 bases). The CDR3 runs to 17 residues. Germline V gene sequence: CDR1 SEHNR, CDR2 FQNEAQ (reference sequence). V was pared by 8 bases and J by 7 bases, with 24 bases between. CDR3 in amino acids: CASYLHLGSRGNSPLHF. CDR3 bases: TGTGCCAGCTACCTCCATCTGGGATCGAGGGGAAATTCACCCCTCCACTTT.

V and J are TRBV2 and TRBJ1-1, with D possibly being TRBD1 (6 bases). The CDR3 extends over 15 amino acids. The ends were cut back, 3 bases at V and 1 base at J, with 12 bases in the middle. Germline-derived CDR1 and CDR2 are SNHLY and FYNNEI. In DNA, the CDR3 is TGTGCCAGCAGTGATGGGGGCTTCCAGAACACTGAAGCTTTCTTT. Residues: CASSDGGFQNTEAFF.

The chain is built from TRBV7-6 and TRBJ2-3; D possibly corresponds to TRBD1 (6 bases). V was pared by 5 bases and J by 6 bases, with 15 bases between. The CDR3 consists of 14 residues. Germline CDR1 and CDR2: SGHVS and FNYEAQ. DNA for the CDR3: TGTGCCAGCAGCCGGACAGACACTCTGGATACGCAGTATTTT. Translating gives CASSRTDTLDTQYF.

The V and J genes are TRBV10-1 and TRBJ2-1; D is ambiguous. Germline loops: CDR1 WNHNN, CDR2 SYGVQD (reference sequence). Trimming took 6 bases from V and 2 from J, leaving 23 bases between them. The CDR3 contains 18 residues. Here the CDR3 DNA reads TGCGCCAGCAGCCCCCGTTCGACTGGTCTACACCCCTACAATGAGCAGTTCTTC. Translating gives CASSPRSTGLHPYNEQFF.

The chain combines TRBV18 with TRBJ2-7; the match to TRBD2 covers 11 bases. CDR1 is KGHSH, CDR2 LQKENI, per germline. This CDR3 has 14 amino acids. The V segment lost 4 bases and the J segment 3 bases; nucleotides outside the gene matches: 2. In DNA, the CDR3 is TGTGCCAGCTCACTAGGGACTAGCGGCTACGAGCAGTACGTC. It yields the protein CASSLGTSGYEQYV.

This clone was found a few times. This chain joins TRBV5-1 and TRBJ1-2; 11 bases agree with TRBD1. With 2 bases clipped from V and 4 bases from J, the junction kept 4 bases outside the gene matches. This CDR3 has 15 residues. Germline CDR1 SGHRS, CDR2 YFSETQ. In DNA, the CDR3 is TGCGCCAGCAGCTTTGGACAGGGGGCGATCTATGGCTACACCTTC. Its protein product is CASSFGQGAIYGYTF.

The chain carries TRBV5-1 and TRBJ1-1; D might be TRBD1 (5 bases). The CDR3 covers 14 residues. V lost 4 bases and J lost 1, with 11 bases in between. Per germline, CDR1 SGHRS and CDR2 YFSETQ. The CDR3 DNA is TGCGCCAGCAGCGGACTTACAGGGAACACTGAAGCTTTCTTT. Protein product: CASSGLTGNTEAFF.

This clone was observed once. The gene calls are TRBV7-2 and TRBJ1-1; 11 positions match TRBD1. V was pared by 5 bases and J by 8 bases, with 7 bases of the junction left unmatched. The CDR3 loop spans 14 amino acids. Germline-derived CDR1 and CDR2 are SGHTA and FQGNSA. The CDR3 is CASSTRTGGYEAFF. DNA of the CDR3: TGTGCCAGCAGCACAAGGACAGGGGGCTACGAAGCTTTCTTT.

A few counts support this clone. The chain recombines TRBV2 with TRBJ1-2; D is ambiguous. This CDR3 has 11 amino acids. V was shortened by 7 bases and J by 10 bases, with 13 bases between the two germline ends. Per germline, CDR1 SNHLY and CDR2 FYNNEI. The CDR3 loop reads CASTPSVPYTF. CDR3 DNA sequence: TGTGCCAGCACCCCTTCTGTACCCTACACCTTC.

This clone was seen once. The rearrangement links TRBV18 to TRBJ2-7, with D possibly TRBD1 on 5 matching bases. CDR1 KGHSH and CDR2 LQKENI come from the germline V gene. There are 12 residues in the CDR3. Trimming pared 4 bases from V and 5 bases from J, leaving 9 bases between. CDR3 in amino acids: CASSQGIDEQYV. The CDR3, as DNA: TGTGCCAGCTCACAGGGGATCGACGAGCAGTACGTC.

The chain carries TRBV7-2 and TRBJ2-3; 9 bases agree with TRBD1. V lost 0 bases and J lost 4; bases outside the gene matches: 14. This CDR3 region has 19 residues. Germline CDR1 SGHTA, CDR2 FQGNSA. The CDR3 DNA is TGTGCCAGCAGCTTAGCGGCCTTAGACGACAGGGGGGGCGCAGATACGCAGTATTTT. Amino acids: CASSLAALDDRGGADTQYF. The full variable domain, with the rest looked up from reference TRBV7-2 and TRBJ2-3, is GAGVSQSPSNKVTEKGKDVELRCDPISGHTALYWYRQSLGQGLEFLIYFQGNSAPDKSGLPSDRFSAERTGGSVSTLTIQRTQQEDSAVYLCASSLAALDDRGGADTQYFGPGTRLTVL.

The chain combines TRBV4-2 with TRBJ2-5, with TRBD2 matching 10 bases. CDR3 length: 16 residues. The V segment lost 1 base and the J segment 1 base; nucleotides outside the gene matches: 3. Germline CDR1 is LGHNA and CDR2 is YNFKEQ. CDR3 nucleotides: TGTGCCAGCAGCCAAGGACTAGCGGGCCTCCAAGAGACCCAGTACTTC. Amino acid sequence: CASSQGLAGLQETQYF.